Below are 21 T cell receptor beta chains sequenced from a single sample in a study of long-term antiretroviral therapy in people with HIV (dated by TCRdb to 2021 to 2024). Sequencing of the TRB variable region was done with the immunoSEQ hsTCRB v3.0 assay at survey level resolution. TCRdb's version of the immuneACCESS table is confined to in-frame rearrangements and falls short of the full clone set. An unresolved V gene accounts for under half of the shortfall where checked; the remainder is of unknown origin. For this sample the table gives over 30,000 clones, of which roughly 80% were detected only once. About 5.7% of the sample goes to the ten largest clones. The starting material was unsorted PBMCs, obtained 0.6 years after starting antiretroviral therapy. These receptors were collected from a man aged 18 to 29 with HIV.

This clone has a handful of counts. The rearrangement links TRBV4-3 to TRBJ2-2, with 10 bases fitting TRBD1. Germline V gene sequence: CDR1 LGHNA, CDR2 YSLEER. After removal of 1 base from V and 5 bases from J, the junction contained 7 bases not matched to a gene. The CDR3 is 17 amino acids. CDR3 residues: CASSQAIGTGETGELFF. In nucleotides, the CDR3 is TGCGCCAGCAGCCAAGCAATTGGGACAGGGGAAACCGGGGAGCTGTTTTTT.

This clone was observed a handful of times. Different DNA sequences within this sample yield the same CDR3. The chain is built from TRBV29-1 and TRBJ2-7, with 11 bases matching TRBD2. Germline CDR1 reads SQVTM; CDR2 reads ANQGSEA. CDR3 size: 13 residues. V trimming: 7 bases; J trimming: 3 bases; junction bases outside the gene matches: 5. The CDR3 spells CSGGTSGNYEQYF. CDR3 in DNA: TGCAGCGGCGGGACTAGCGGAAACTACGAGCAGTACTTC.

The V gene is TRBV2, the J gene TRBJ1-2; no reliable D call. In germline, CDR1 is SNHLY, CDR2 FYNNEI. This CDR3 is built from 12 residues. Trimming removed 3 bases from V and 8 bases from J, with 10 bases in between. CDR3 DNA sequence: TGTGCCAGCAGTGACTATCTGGGAGGCTACACCTTC. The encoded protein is CASSDYLGGYTF.

The CDR3, as DNA: TGTGCCAGCAGTTTAAGTCTGTCAGATACGCAGTATTTT. Encoded protein: CASSLSLSDTQYF. The chain couples TRBV28 to TRBJ2-3; D not resolved. The germline gives CDR1 MDHEN, CDR2 SYDVKM. V shed 2 bases and J shed 4 bases, with 7 bases lying between them. The CDR3 is 13 residues long.

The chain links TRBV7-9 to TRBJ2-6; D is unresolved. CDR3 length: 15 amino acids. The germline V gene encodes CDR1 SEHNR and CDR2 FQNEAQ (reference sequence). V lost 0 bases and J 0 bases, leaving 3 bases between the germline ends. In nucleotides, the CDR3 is TGTGCCAGCAGCTTAGCAGGCTCTGGGGCCAACGTCCTGACTTTC. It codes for CASSLAGSGANVLTF.

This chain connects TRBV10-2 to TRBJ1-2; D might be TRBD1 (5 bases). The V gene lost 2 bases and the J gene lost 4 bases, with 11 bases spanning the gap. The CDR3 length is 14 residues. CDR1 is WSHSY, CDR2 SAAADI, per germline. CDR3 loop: CASSEGRAGYGYTF. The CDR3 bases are TGCGCCAGCAGTGAGGGCAGGGCCGGCTATGGCTACACCTTC.

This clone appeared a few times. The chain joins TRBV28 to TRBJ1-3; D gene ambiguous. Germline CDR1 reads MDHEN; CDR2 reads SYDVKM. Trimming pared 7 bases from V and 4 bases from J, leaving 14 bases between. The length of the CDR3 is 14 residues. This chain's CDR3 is CASTDDPAGNTIYF. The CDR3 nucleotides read TGTGCCAGCACGGACGACCCGGCGGGAAACACCATATATTTT.

The CDR3 region has the DNA TGCGCCAGCTGTACGGGCAGGGGTTACGAGCAGTACTTC. Its protein is CASCTGRGYEQYF. The V gene is TRBV10-2, the J gene TRBJ2-7, with D maybe TRBD1 (6 bases). CDR1 and CDR2 (germline): WSHSY, SAAADI. CDR3 length equals 13 residues. Trimming pared 8 bases from V and 4 bases from J, leaving 15 bases between.

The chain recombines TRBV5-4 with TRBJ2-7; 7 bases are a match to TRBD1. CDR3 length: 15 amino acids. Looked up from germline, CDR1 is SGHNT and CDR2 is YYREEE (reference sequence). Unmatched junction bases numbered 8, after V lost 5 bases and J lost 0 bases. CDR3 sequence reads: CASRPDRVSSYEQYF. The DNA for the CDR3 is TGTGCCAGCAGGCCAGACAGGGTCTCCTCCTACGAGCAGTACTTC.

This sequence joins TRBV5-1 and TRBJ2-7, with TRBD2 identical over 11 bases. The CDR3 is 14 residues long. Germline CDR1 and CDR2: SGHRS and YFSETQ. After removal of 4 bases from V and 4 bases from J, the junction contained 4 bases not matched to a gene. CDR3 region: CASSLGTSGYEQYF. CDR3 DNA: TGCGCCAGCAGCCTGGGGACTAGCGGTTACGAGCAGTACTTC.

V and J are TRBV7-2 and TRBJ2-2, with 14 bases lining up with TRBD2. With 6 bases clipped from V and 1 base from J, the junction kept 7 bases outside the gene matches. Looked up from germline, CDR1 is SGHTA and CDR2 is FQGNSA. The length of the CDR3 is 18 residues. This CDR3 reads CASRRTGTSGRNTGELFF. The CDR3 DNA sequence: TGTGCCAGCAGACGTACCGGGACTAGCGGGAGGAACACCGGGGAGCTGTTTTTT.

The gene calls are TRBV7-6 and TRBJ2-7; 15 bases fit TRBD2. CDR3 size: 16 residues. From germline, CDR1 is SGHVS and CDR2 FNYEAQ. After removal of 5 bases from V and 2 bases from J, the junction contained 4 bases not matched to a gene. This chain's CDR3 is CASSEGLAGGTYEQYF. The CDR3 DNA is TGTGCCAGCAGCGAGGGACTAGCGGGAGGAACCTACGAGCAGTACTTC.

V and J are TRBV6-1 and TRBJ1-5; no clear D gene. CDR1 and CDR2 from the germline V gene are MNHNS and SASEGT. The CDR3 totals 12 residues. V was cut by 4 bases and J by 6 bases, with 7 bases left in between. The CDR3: CASSVQFQPQHF. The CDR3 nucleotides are TGTGCCAGCAGTGTTCAGTTTCAGCCCCAGCATTTT.

CDR3 in amino acids: CASSPTGSTEAFF. As DNA, the CDR3 is TGTGCCAGCAGCCCCACAGGGTCCACTGAAGCTTTCTTT. The chain employs TRBV6-5 and TRBJ1-1; the D gene is possibly TRBD1 (6 bases). This CDR3 spans 13 amino acids. Germline V gene data show CDR1 as MNHEY and CDR2 as SVGAGI. V dropped 6 bases and J dropped 4 bases, with 12 bases sitting between them.

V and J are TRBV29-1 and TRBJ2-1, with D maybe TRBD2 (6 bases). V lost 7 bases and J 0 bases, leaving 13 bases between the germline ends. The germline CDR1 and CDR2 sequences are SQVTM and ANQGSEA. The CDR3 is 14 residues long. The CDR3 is CSGGGAASYNEQFF. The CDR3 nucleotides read TGCAGCGGCGGCGGGGCCGCCTCCTACAATGAGCAGTTCTTC.

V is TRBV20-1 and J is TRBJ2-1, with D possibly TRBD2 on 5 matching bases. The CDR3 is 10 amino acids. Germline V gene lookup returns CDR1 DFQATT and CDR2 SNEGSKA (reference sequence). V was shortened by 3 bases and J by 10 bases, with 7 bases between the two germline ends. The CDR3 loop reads CSARGDEQFF. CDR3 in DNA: TGCAGTGCTAGGGGAGACGAGCAGTTCTTC.

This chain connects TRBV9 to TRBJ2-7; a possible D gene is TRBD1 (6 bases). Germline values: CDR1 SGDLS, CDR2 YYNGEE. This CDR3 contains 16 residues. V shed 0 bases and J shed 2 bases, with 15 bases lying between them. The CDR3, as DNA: TGTGCCAGCAGCGTAGGAGGGGACACAGCTACCTACGAGCAGTACTTC. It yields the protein CASSVGGDTATYEQYF. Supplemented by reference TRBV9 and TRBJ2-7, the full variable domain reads DSGVTQTPKHLITATGQRVTLRCSPRSGDLSVYWYQQSLDQGLQFLIQYYNGEERAKGNILERFSAQQFPDLHSELNLSSLELGDSALYFCASSVGGDTATYEQYFGPGTRLTVT.

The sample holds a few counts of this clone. This CDR3 is CASSLQGSQPQHF. DNA for the CDR3: TGTGCCAGCAGCCTACAGGGGTCGCAGCCCCAGCATTTT. The chain combines TRBV7-9 with TRBJ1-5, with 7 bases fitting TRBD1. The CDR3 has 13 amino acids. V dropped 5 bases and J dropped 7; count of bases not matched to a gene: 5. CDR1 is SEHNR and CDR2 is FQNEAQ in the germline V gene (reference sequence). Full variable domain (remainder filled in from reference TRBV7-9 and TRBJ1-5): DTGVSQNPRHKITKRGQNVTFRCDPISEHNRLYWYRQTLGQGPEFLTYFQNEAQLEKSRLLSDRFSAERPKGSFSTLEIQRTEQGDSAMYLCASSLQGSQPQHFGDGTRLSIL.

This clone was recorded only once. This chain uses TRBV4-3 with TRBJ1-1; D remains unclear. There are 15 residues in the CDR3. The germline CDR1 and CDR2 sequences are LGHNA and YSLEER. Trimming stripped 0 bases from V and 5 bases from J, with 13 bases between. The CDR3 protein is CASSQEGGRRTEAFF. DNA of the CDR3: TGCGCCAGCAGCCAAGAGGGCGGCAGGAGGACTGAAGCTTTCTTT.

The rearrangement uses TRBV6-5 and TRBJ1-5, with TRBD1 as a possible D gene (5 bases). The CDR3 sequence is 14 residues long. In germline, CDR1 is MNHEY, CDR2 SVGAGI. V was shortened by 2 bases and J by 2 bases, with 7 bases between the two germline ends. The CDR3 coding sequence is TGTGCCAGCAGTTACCGGGGGGGCAATCAGCCCCAGCATTTT. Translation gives CASSYRGGNQPQHF.

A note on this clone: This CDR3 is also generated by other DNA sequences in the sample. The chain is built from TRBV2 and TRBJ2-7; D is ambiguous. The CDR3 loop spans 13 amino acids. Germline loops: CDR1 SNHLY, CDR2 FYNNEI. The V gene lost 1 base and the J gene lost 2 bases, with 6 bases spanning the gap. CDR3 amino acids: CASSEGAAYEQYF. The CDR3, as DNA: TGTGCCAGCAGTGAAGGGGCAGCCTACGAGCAGTACTTC.